This TCR beta chain was captured in a study of HIV-infected patients and healthy controls. Looked up from germline, CDR1 is SGHRS and CDR2 is YFSETQ. V gave up 1 base and J gave up 4 bases, with 13 bases separating them. The CDR3 consists of 15 residues. Whole blood was used without fractionation, so all unsorted peripheral T cells were included. Alpha and beta constant-region primers primed reverse transcription of around 500 ng RNA. Separate chain-specific third strand synthesis with multiplexing indices produced the alpha and beta libraries. TCRdb redid the calling of the 5' RACE reads with MiXCR, one entry per CDR3 protein. The sample has 4,500 to 7,000 distinct CDR3 sequences, around 9.6% seen once; the top ten hold 9.5% to 15%. This clonotype occurred a few times.

This rearrangement joins TRBV5-1 to TRBJ2-3; D is ambiguous. Material: blood, obtained before antiretroviral therapy. The source is an adult with HIV infection. CDR3 nucleotide sequence: TGCGCCAGCAGCTTGCGCCAGCTTGAGTCAGATACGCAGTATTTT. Amino acid sequence: CASSLRQLESDTQYF. The full variable domain, with the rest looked up from reference TRBV5-1 and TRBJ2-3, is KAGVTQTPRYLIKTRGQQVTLSCSPISGHRSVSWYQQTPGQGLQFLFEYFSETQRNKGNFPGRFSGRQFSNSRSEMNVSTLELGDSALYLCASSLRQLESDTQYFGPGTRLTVL.